The rows below give T cell receptor beta chains drawn from one sample of a study of blood T cell repertoires in COVID-19. Measured with immunoSEQ multiplex PCR; TCRdb has only the in-frame clones, and not every one. The sample records hundreds of thousands of clones, more than 80% being singletons. Sequencing was done on a sample of peripheral blood. The receptors stem from a woman between 25 and 40 years old with COVID-19, enrolled during active disease. The CDR3 runs from the conserved cysteine through the conserved F or W. The D gene is left open where the match is weak. Rows give clone size only sometimes, using once, few, many, or a class for an expanded clone.

>-|TRBV4-3|TRBJ2-3|TRBD2
TGCGCCAGCAGCCAAGAGCCTAGCGGGGGGTCAGATACGCAGTATTTT
CASSQEPSGGSDTQYF
>-|TRBV4-2|TRBJ1-1|TRBD1
TGTGCCAGCAGCCAAGATGTCGGAGGGACAGGGGGCACTGAAGCTTTCTTT
CASSQDVGGTGGTEAFF
>-|TRBV19|TRBJ1-5|TRBD1
TGTGCCAGTAGTCGGACAGGGCGGGCGGTGGGCAATCAGCCCCAGCATTTT
CASSRTGRAVGNQPQHF
>-|TRBV4-2|TRBJ2-2|TRBD2
TGTGCCAGCAGCCCGAGACTAGCGGGAAACCCGAACACCGGGGAGCTGTTTTTT
CASSPRLAGNPNTGELFF
>once|TRBV29-1|TRBJ2-1|TRBD2
TGCAGCGTGCCTACTAGCGGGGGCTTCAATGAGCAGTTCTTC
CSVPTSGGFNEQFF
>-|TRBV19|TRBJ2-1|TRBD2
TGTGCCAGTAGTATACCTCTCGGGACTAGCGGGAGGTTTCACAATGAGCAGTTCTTC
CASSIPLGTSGRFHNEQFF
>-|TRBV6-1|TRBJ1-2|-
TGTGCCAGCAGTGAGTCAGGGGCCTACTATGGCTACACCTTC
CASSESGAYYGYTF
>-|TRBV6-2/TRBV6-3|TRBJ2-7|-
TGTGCCAGCAGTCACTCCTACGAGCAGTACTTC
CASSHSYEQYF
>once|TRBV7-6|TRBJ2-3|TRBD2
TGTGCCAGCAGCCTCTGGAGTAGCGGGAGTGAAAGGGATACGCAGTATTTT
CASSLWSSGSERDTQYF
>-|TRBV4-3|TRBJ1-5|-
TGCGCCAGCAGCCAAGATTCAAGGGGTCAGCCCCAGCATTTT
CASSQDSRGQPQHF
>-|TRBV28|TRBJ1-2|-
TGTGCCAGCAGCGTGAGGAGCTATGGCTACACCTTC
CASSVRSYGYTF
>many|TRBV6-6|TRBJ1-1|TRBD1
TGTGCCAGCAGAGCAGGGGGTTCGAACACTGAAGCTTTCTTT
CASRAGGSNTEAFF
>few|TRBV4-1|TRBJ1-2|-
TGCGCCAGCAGCCCCACAGGGAACTATGGCTACACCTTC
CASSPTGNYGYTF
>-|TRBV2|TRBJ2-5|TRBD2
TGTGCCAAATCCAGCGGGGGGGCGGAGACCCAGTACTTC
CAKSSGGAETQYF
>-|TRBV5-6|TRBJ1-1|-
TGTGCCAGCAGCTTGGTTTTATCTCCAGGTGAAGCTTTCTTT
CASSLVLSPGEAFF
>-|TRBV29-1|TRBJ2-1|-
TGCAGCGTTGAAGGGAAGACTAGCTCCTACAATGAGCAGTTCTTC
CSVEGKTSSYNEQFF
>-|TRBV27|TRBJ2-5|TRBD2
TGTGCCAGTAGCGGGGTGGGGCAAGAGACCCAGTACTTC
CASSGVGQETQYF
>-|TRBV5-6|TRBJ1-6|-
TGTGCCAGCAGCAGACAGAATTCACCCCTCCACTTT
CASSRQNSPLHF
>-|TRBV4-3|TRBJ1-2|TRBD1
TGCGCCAGCAGCCAAGCCGGGACAGCTAACTATGGCTACACCTTC
CASSQAGTANYGYTF
>-|TRBV7-9|TRBJ1-1|-
TGTGCCAGCAGCCCGGAACCAGGGTGGACTGAAGCTTTCTTT
CASSPEPGWTEAFF
>-|TRBV7-9|TRBJ2-2|-
TGTGCCAGCAGCTTAGCGCCCAGGGTCGACGGGGAGCTGTTTTTT
CASSLAPRVDGELFF
>-|TRBV9|TRBJ1-1|-
TGTGCCAGCAGCACCCCTGCGGACACACTCAAGCCCCACACTGAAGCTTTCTTT
CASSTPADTLKPHTEAFF
>-|TRBV5-1|TRBJ2-7|-
TGCGCCAGCAGTTCTAGCTCCTACGAGCAGTACTTC
CASSSSSYEQYF
>-|TRBV27|TRBJ2-7|TRBD1
TGTGCCAGCAGTTTAAGAACAGGGGGACTCTACGAGCAGTACTTC
CASSLRTGGLYEQYF
>-|TRBV19|TRBJ1-1|TRBD1
TGTGCCAGTAGTACCCGGACAGGGGCTTACACTGAAGCTTTCTTT
CASSTRTGAYTEAFF
>-|TRBV5-1|TRBJ2-3|TRBD2
TGCGCCAGCAGCTTTAGCGGGAGTACAGATACGCAGTATTTT
CASSFSGSTDTQYF
>-|TRBV30|TRBJ2-7|-
TGTGCCTGGGCCCGCCGGAGGGGAGGCGAGCAGTACTTC
CAWARRRGGEQYF
>-|TRBV30|TRBJ2-1|-
TGTGCCTGGAGGGAGTACAATGAGCAGTTCTTC
CAWREYNEQFF
>-|TRBV6-5|TRBJ2-1|TRBD2
TGTGCCAGCAGTTATACAGCGGGGAGCAATGAGCAGTTCTTC
CASSYTAGSNEQFF
>-|TRBV5-1|TRBJ2-1|TRBD2
TGCGCCCGCAGCTTGGGCGGGGGGGGACTCAATGAGCAGTTCTTC
CARSLGGGGLNEQFF
>once|TRBV24-1|TRBJ2-1|TRBD2
TGTGCCACCAGTGACGGGGGACTAGCTTCAAATGAGCAGTTCTTC
CATSDGGLASNEQFF
>-|TRBV7-9|TRBJ2-7|-
TGTGCCAGCAGCTTAATCGCGGGGTACGAGCAGTACTTC
CASSLIAGYEQYF
>-|TRBV4-3|TRBJ2-7|TRBD2
TGCGCCAGCAGCCAAGGGGGTGGGACTAGGGGATCGTACGAGCAGTACTTC
CASSQGGGTRGSYEQYF
>-|TRBV19|TRBJ2-3|-
TGTGCCAGTAGTCTTAATCCGGGTACGCAGTATTTT
CASSLNPGTQYF
>-|TRBV25-1|TRBJ2-5|TRBD1
TGTGCCAGCAGGATTTTTCGGGACAGCCAGGGGGAGACCCAGTACTTC
CASRIFRDSQGETQYF
>-|TRBV28|TRBJ1-5|-
TGTGCCAGCAGTACGCGCATCAATCAGCCCCAGCATTTT
CASSTRINQPQHF
>-|TRBV28|TRBJ2-5|-
TGTGCCAGCAGTCGGCCCCTCCTGGCGGGACGGCTAGTGCAAGAGACCCAGTACTTC
CASSRPLLAGRLVQETQYF
>-|TRBV7-3|TRBJ2-5|TRBD2
TGTGCCAGCAGCTTCTCTGGCGGGGGGGCCTCGGAGACCCAGTACTTC
CASSFSGGGASETQYF
>-|TRBV5-1|TRBJ2-3|-
TGCGCCAGCAGCCCCATGAGAGCCTCCACAGATACGCAGTATTTT
CASSPMRASTDTQYF
>-|TRBV7-2|TRBJ1-5|-
TGTGCCAGCAGCCCTGCCGGGGGTGCTCAGCCCCAGCATTTT
CASSPAGGAQPQHF
>-|TRBV6-2/TRBV6-3|TRBJ2-1|TRBD1
TGTGCCAGCAGTTATGGAGGGTCAGGGGGCAAGGGCAATGAGCAGTTCTTC
CASSYGGSGGKGNEQFF
>-|TRBV7-6|TRBJ2-4|TRBD2
TGTGCCAGCAGCTTAGCCCTGGCTAGCGGGGAGGGACTAGCCAAAAACATTCAGTACTTC
CASSLALASGEGLAKNIQYF
>-|TRBV7-3|TRBJ2-5|-
TGTGCCAGCAGCTTAACGGGTGGGGGCGCGGAGACCCAGTACTTC
CASSLTGGGAETQYF
>-|TRBV7-2|TRBJ1-2|TRBD1
TGTGCCAGCAGCGACCGGGACAGGGAAATAGGCTACACCTTC
CASSDRDREIGYTF
>-|TRBV5-4|TRBJ2-1|TRBD2
TGTGCCAGCAGCTTGAAGCGGGGGGGCCTGGATGAGCAGTTCTTC
CASSLKRGGLDEQFF
>-|TRBV11-2|TRBJ2-7|TRBD2
TGTGCCAGCAGCTCGACTAGCGGGAGGGCCAACGAGCAGTACTTC
CASSSTSGRANEQYF
>-|TRBV6-6|TRBJ2-7|-
TGTGCCAGCAGTTACTCAATATGGAGGGACGAGCAGTACTTC
CASSYSIWRDEQYF
>few|TRBV19|TRBJ2-2|TRBD1
TGTGCCAGTTTAGGTGGGGGACAGGCATACACCGGGGAGCTGTTTTTT
CASLGGGQAYTGELFF
>-|TRBV7-9|TRBJ2-7|-
TGTGCCAGCAGCTTAGACTTGTCCTACGAGCAGTACTTC
CASSLDLSYEQYF
>-|TRBV27|TRBJ1-3|-
TGTGCCAGCAGCACGGCTAGCTTTGGAAACACCATATATTTT
CASSTASFGNTIYF
>-|TRBV6-5|TRBJ2-1|TRBD1
TGTGCCAGCAGTAGACAGGGGAACTCCTACAATGAGCAGTTCTTC
CASSRQGNSYNEQFF
>-|TRBV12-3/TRBV12-4|TRBJ2-7|-
TGTGCCAGCAGCTCCGGCTACGAGCAGTACTTC
CASSSGYEQYF
>once|TRBV30|TRBJ2-5|TRBD2
TGTGCCTGGCGCCTAGCGGGAGTGGGTGAGACCCAGTACTTC
CAWRLAGVGETQYF